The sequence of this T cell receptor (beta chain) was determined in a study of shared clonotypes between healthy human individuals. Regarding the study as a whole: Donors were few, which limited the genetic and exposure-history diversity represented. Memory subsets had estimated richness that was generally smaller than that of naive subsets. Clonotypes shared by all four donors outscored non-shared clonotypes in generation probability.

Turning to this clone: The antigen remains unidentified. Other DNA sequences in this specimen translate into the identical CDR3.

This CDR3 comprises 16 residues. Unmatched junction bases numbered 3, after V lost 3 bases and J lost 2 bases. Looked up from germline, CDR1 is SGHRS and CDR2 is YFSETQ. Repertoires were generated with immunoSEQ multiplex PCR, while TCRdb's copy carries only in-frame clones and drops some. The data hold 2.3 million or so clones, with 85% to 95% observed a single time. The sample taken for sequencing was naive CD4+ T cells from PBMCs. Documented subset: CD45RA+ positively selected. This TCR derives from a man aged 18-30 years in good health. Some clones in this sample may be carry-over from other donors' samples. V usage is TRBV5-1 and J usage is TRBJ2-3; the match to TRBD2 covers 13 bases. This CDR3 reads CASSSGLAGVTDTQYF. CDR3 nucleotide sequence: TGCGCCAGCAGCTCCGGACTAGCGGGAGTCACAGATACGCAGTATTTT.